This T cell receptor (beta chain) was identified in a study of blood T cell repertoires in COVID-19. Study in general: Acute and convalescent COVID-19 specimens originated in the United States, Italy and Spain. T cells, B-cell-depleted T cells, or PBMCs supplied cDNA or gDNA.

In the authors' methods: Estimated nucleated cell counts came from reference gene primer amplification. Sequencing used immunoSEQ multiplex PCR; TCRdb keeps in-frame clones, though not all of them. V and J calls plus clone size are reproduced from that table; the DNA served to infer D and trimming. The data show approximately 72,000 clones, with 80% to 85% seen just once and around 9.5% held by the top ten. CDR1 and CDR2 from the germline V gene are PRHDT and FYEKMQ (reference sequence). This CDR3 region has 13 residues. Trimming took 7 bases from V and 5 from J; bases not matched to a gene: 7. V gene TRBV13 combines with J gene TRBJ2-7; 8 bases are shared with TRBD2. This sequence was found in a man in his fifties or sixties with active COVID-19. Specimen: peripheral blood. Here the CDR3 DNA reads TGTGCCAGCACCCGGGAGGGCCTCGACGAGCAGTACTTC. Translated, it gives CASTREGLDEQYF.